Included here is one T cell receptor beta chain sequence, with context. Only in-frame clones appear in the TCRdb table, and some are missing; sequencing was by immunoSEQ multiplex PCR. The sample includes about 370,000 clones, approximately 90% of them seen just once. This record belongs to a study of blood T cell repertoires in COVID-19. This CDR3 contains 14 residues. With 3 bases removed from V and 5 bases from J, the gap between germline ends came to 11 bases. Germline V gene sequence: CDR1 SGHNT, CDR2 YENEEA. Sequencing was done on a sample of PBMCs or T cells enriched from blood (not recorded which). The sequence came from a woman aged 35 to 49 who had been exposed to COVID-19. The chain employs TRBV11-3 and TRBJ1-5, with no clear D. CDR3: CASSFSGVDQPQHF. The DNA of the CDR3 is TGTGCCAGCAGCTTTTCCGGGGTGGATCAGCCCCAGCATTTT.